These 28 T cell receptor beta chains were sequenced from one sample in a study of T cells in Graves' hyperthyroidism and ophthalmopathy. RNA transcripts yielded amplified TCR beta CDR3 regions. The TCR CDR3 was amplified in a first-round RT-PCR using the HTBI primer set. MiXCR, run by TCRdb on the multiplex PCR reads, gives a single entry per CDR3 protein. The table records under 700,000 distinct CDR3 sequences, approximately 44% of them present only once. Sequencing was done on a sample of peripheral blood or thyroid tissue (not recorded which). The origin of the receptors is a woman aged 18-29 years with Graves' hyperthyroidism.

V and J are TRBV14 and TRBJ1-5, with a tentative D call TRBD1 (5 bases). V dropped 9 bases and J dropped 5 bases, with 20 bases sitting between them. Germline CDR1 is SGHDN and CDR2 is FVKESK. The CDR3 consists of 15 residues. The CDR3 reads CASSKGDGLDQPQHF. The DNA of the CDR3 is TGTGCCAGTAGTAAAGGGGACGGCTTAGATCAGCCCCAGCATTTT. The whole variable domain, remainder taken from reference TRBV14 and TRBJ1-5, is EAGVTQFPSHSVIEKGQTVTLRCDPISGHDNLYWYRRVMGKEIKFLLHFVKESKQDESGMPNNRFLAERTGGTYSTLKVQPAELEDSGVYFCASSKGDGLDQPQHFGDGTRLSIL.

This rearrangement joins TRBV19 to TRBJ2-7; no clear D gene. CDR3 length equals 13 residues. The V end lost 1 base, the J end lost 3 bases, and 7 bases lay between the germline ends. Germline CDR1 is LNHDA and CDR2 is SQIVND (reference sequence). The CDR3 bases are TGTGCCAGTAGTATAGGGATCTTCTACGAGCAGTACTTC. Encoded protein: CASSIGIFYEQYF.

This clonotype occurred a few times. This may stem from a read error, because a much larger clone lies one nucleotide away. The V and J genes are TRBV7-9 and TRBJ1-4; 11 bases align to TRBD1. The CDR3 consists of 14 residues. Germline V gene lookup returns CDR1 SEHNR and CDR2 FQNEAQ (reference sequence). The CDR3 reads CASSGDRGTEKLSF. The CDR3 nucleotides read TGTGCCAGCAGCGGGGACAGGGGGACTGAAAAACTGTCTTTT.

A note on this clonotype: This may come from a read error, since a much larger clone is one base off. V and J are TRBV10-3 and TRBJ1-2, with a weak D call TRBD1 (6 bases). This CDR3 region has 13 residues. In germline, CDR1 is ENHRY, CDR2 SYGVKD. Trimming took 3 bases from V and 7 from J, leaving 12 bases between them. The CDR3 bases are TGTGCCATCAGTGAACAGGGCGGGAGTGGCTACACCTTC. Translated, it gives CAISEQGGSGYTF.

The chain uses TRBV20-1 and TRBJ1-1, with D perhaps TRBD1 (6 bases). The germline V gene encodes CDR1 DFQATT and CDR2 SNEGSKA (reference sequence). The CDR3 has 13 amino acids. V lost 0 bases, J lost 5 bases, and 10 bases lay in between. Here the CDR3 DNA reads TGCAGTGCTAGAGACAGGGGACAAACTGAAGCTTTCTTT. Translated, it gives CSARDRGQTEAFF.

A few counts support this clonotype. The V call is TRBV7-8, the J call TRBJ2-5, with TRBD1 identical over 8 bases. The junction had 7 bases not matched to a gene; V was cut back by 5 bases and J by 5 bases. CDR3 length: 14 amino acids. In germline, CDR1 is SGHVS, CDR2 FQNEAQ. CDR3 loop: CASSNQGAGETQYF. DNA for the CDR3: TGTGCCAGCAGCAATCAGGGGGCTGGGGAGACCCAGTACTTC.

Only a few counts were recorded for this clonotype. CDR3 in amino acids: CASSLARQGAYEQYF. The CDR3 DNA follows: TGTGCCAGCAGTTTGGCCCGACAGGGGGCCTACGAGCAGTACTTC. The rearrangement joins TRBV7-9 to TRBJ2-7, with 9 bases fitting TRBD1. V lost 6 bases, J lost 2 bases, and 8 bases stayed unmatched. This CDR3 has 15 amino acids. Germline V lookup: CDR1 SEHNR, CDR2 FQNEAQ (reference sequence).

The genes are TRBV29-1 and TRBJ1-2; TRBD1 aligns across 10 bases. CDR3 length equals 13 residues. Germline-derived CDR1 and CDR2 are SQVTM and ANQGSEA. J gave up 6 bases and V 4 bases, and 5 bases lay outside the gene matches. CDR3: CSVVADRGHGYTF. Written as DNA, the CDR3 is TGCAGCGTTGTAGCCGACAGGGGGCATGGCTACACCTTC.

This clonotype has only one observation. The V call is TRBV29-1, the J call TRBJ2-5; D is possibly TRBD1 (5 bases). V gave up 8 bases and J gave up 5 bases, with 18 bases separating them. The CDR3 runs 13 residues. Per the germline V gene, CDR1 is SQVTM and CDR2 is ANQGSEA. The CDR3 is CSQGLQEGETQYF. The CDR3 nucleotides are TGCAGCCAAGGGTTACAGGAAGGCGAGACCCAGTACTTC.

As regards this clonotype: A junction end diverges from the germline sequence, so it may reflect a read error. The chain is built from TRBV10-3 and TRBJ1-1; 8 bases match TRBD1. Germline CDR1 and CDR2: ENHRY and SYGVKD. The CDR3 has 13 amino acids. CDR3 nucleotide sequence: TGTGCCATCAAAGGGACAGGAAACACTGAAGCCTTCTTT. The encoded protein is CAIKGTGNTEAFF.

The genes are TRBV2 and TRBJ1-2, with 8 nucleotides matching TRBD1. With 8 bases clipped from V and 4 bases from J, the junction kept 9 bases outside the gene matches. Germline V gene data show CDR1 as SNHLY and CDR2 as FYNNEI. This CDR3 is built from 14 residues. CDR3 in DNA: TGTGCCAGCGGTGCAGGGGGCTTTCTCTATGGCTACACCTTC. Amino acids: CASGAGGFLYGYTF.

This clonotype was observed many times. The chain recombines TRBV2 with TRBJ1-6; no definite D call. This CDR3 is 16 amino acids long. Germline CDR1 reads SNHLY; CDR2 reads FYNNEI. The V end was cut by 2 bases, the J end by 7 bases, with 15 bases between. The DNA of the CDR3 is TGTGCCAGCAGTGAAAGGGTCGGCAGGCAAAATTCACCCCTCCACTTT. It yields the protein CASSERVGRQNSPLHF.

The J gene is TRBJ1-1, the V gene TRBV29-1; D is unresolved. Trimming shortened V by 8 bases and J by 0 bases, and 16 bases separated the two germline ends. CDR3 length equals 14 residues. The germline V gene has CDR1 SQVTM and CDR2 ANQGSEA. CDR3 bases: TGCAGCTTGGTGACGGCCAGCATGAACACTGAAGCTTTCTTT. Translation gives CSLVTASMNTEAFF.

The rearrangement joins TRBV10-3 to TRBJ1-1, with D maybe TRBD1 (5 bases). CDR3 size: 13 residues. Germline CDR1 and CDR2: ENHRY and SYGVKD. Trimming took 6 bases from V and 10 from J, leaving 18 bases between them. Here the CDR3 reads CAIRVGPGNGAFF. The DNA of the CDR3 is TGTGCCATCAGGGTGGGGCCGGGAAACGGAGCTTTCTTT.

This clonotype was recorded many times. The V call is TRBV7-3, the J call TRBJ2-5; D unclear. Between the trimmed V and J ends, which lost 2 bases and 1 base, there was a span of 11 bases. The germline gives CDR1 SGHTA, CDR2 FQGTGA. CDR3 length: 15 residues. In nucleotides, the CDR3 is TGTGCCAGCAGCTTAGGCCGGGCAGCCCAAGAGACCCAGTACTTC. Encoded protein: CASSLGRAAQETQYF.

This clonotype was observed at least ten times. The chain links TRBV7-2 to TRBJ1-3; D ambiguous. Germline assignment: CDR1 SGHTA and CDR2 FQGNSA. The V end was cut by 4 bases, the J end by 2 bases, with 6 bases between. The CDR3 loop spans 13 amino acids. CDR3 nucleotide sequence: TGTGCCAGCAGCTGGGGTGCTGGAAACACCATATATTTT. Translating gives CASSWGAGNTIYF.

The gene calls are TRBV2 and TRBJ1-1; D gene ambiguous. There are 14 residues in the CDR3. V was trimmed by 10 bases and J by 1 base, leaving 16 bases between them. Germline CDR1 is SNHLY and CDR2 is FYNNEI. The CDR3, as DNA: TGTGCCACCTTTATAGGCAGAACGAACACTGAAGCTTTCTTT. Its protein is CATFIGRTNTEAFF.

A note on this clonotype: At one boundary the junction diverges from the germline segment, which might be a read error. The chain links TRBV7-3 to TRBJ2-7, with TRBD1 as a possible D gene (6 bases). Germline V gene sequence: CDR1 SGHTA, CDR2 FQGTGA. The CDR3 consists of 15 residues. In DNA form, the CDR3 reads TGTGCCGGCAGCTTGGCCCGGGACATCCAGGACGAGCAGTACTTC. It encodes CAGSLARDIQDEQYF. Using reference TRBV7-3 and TRBJ2-7 for the parts outside the CDR3, the full variable domain is GAGVSQTPSNKVTEKGKYVELRCDPISGHTALYWYRQSLGQGPEFLIYFQGTGAADDSGLPNDRFFAVRPEGSVSTLKIQRTERGDSAVYLCAGSLARDIQDEQYFGPGTRLTVT.

There are a few counts of this clonotype. V is TRBV7-8 and J is TRBJ2-7; 10 nucleotides agree with TRBD2. Germline V gene sequence: CDR1 SGHVS, CDR2 FQNEAQ. Trimming removed 5 bases from V and 3 bases from J; junction bases left unmatched: 10. The CDR3 totals 16 residues. The CDR3 coding sequence is TGTGCCAGCAGCCCAATGGGGGGGACTAGCGTCTACGAGCAGTACTTC. The encoded protein is CASSPMGGTSVYEQYF.

V is TRBV24-1 and J is TRBJ1-2; D not certain. CDR1 and CDR2 from the germline V gene are KGHDR and SFDVKD. V was shortened by 3 bases and J by 2 bases, with 12 bases between the two germline ends. The CDR3 contains 15 residues. DNA for the CDR3: TGTGCCACCAGTGATGCAACATCGGGAAACTATGGCTACACCTTC. It codes for CATSDATSGNYGYTF.

The J gene is TRBJ1-6, the V gene TRBV15; 8 nucleotides agree with TRBD1. Germline V gives CDR1 LNHNV, CDR2 YYDKDF (reference sequence). Trimming cost V 3 bases and J 6 bases; bases outside gene matches: 4. The CDR3 extends over 15 amino acids. CDR3 DNA: TGTGCCACCAGCAGCCCGACAGGGGTTAATTCACCCCTCCACTTT. Translating it yields CATSSPTGVNSPLHF.

This clonotype has just a few counts. The rearrangement links TRBV9 to TRBJ2-7, with 10 bases matching TRBD1. The CDR3 totals 15 residues. V dropped 4 bases and J dropped 6; count of bases not matched to a gene: 10. Germline-derived CDR1 and CDR2 are SGDLS and YYNGEE. The CDR3 nucleotides read TGTGCCAGCAGCTCCAGCGGACAGGGGGTGGGCGAGCAGTACTTC. Protein product: CASSSSGQGVGEQYF.

This clonotype has a count of ten or more. This chain uses TRBV29-1 with TRBJ1-1; D is unresolved. Looked up from germline, CDR1 is SQVTM and CDR2 is ANQGSEA. V lost 3 bases to trimming and J lost 4 bases, with 6 bases between them. The CDR3 runs 11 residues. CDR3 residues: CSVDSGTEAFF. Here the CDR3 DNA reads TGCAGCGTTGATAGTGGCACTGAAGCTTTCTTT.

The gene calls are TRBV20-1 and TRBJ2-3; 9 bases are shared with TRBD2. The length of the CDR3 is 13 residues. Unmatched junction bases numbered 4, after V lost 7 bases and J lost 2 bases. The germline CDR1 and CDR2 sequences are DFQATT and SNEGSKA (reference sequence). The chain's CDR3 is CSDGGRATDTQYF. The CDR3 coding sequence is TGCAGTGATGGCGGGAGGGCCACAGATACGCAGTATTTT.

The gene calls are TRBV29-1 and TRBJ1-5, with a weak D call TRBD1 (6 bases). Per the germline V gene, CDR1 is SQVTM and CDR2 is ANQGSEA. The CDR3 sequence is 14 residues long. CDR3 in DNA: TGCAGTGCTACCCCGGGGGCTAGCAATCAGCCCCAGCATTTT. Translated: CSATPGASNQPQHF. Drawing the rest from reference TRBV29-1 and TRBJ1-5, the complete variable domain is SAVISQKPSRDICQRGTSLTIQCQVDSQVTMMFWYRQQPGQSLTLIATANQGSEATYESGFVIDKFPISRPNLTFSTLTVSNMSPEDSSIYLCSATPGASNQPQHFGDGTRLSIL.

To note about this clonotype: The junction does not match germline at one end; this may be a read error. V is TRBV6-2 or TRBV6-3 and J is TRBJ1-5; D may be TRBD1 (5 bases). This CDR3 has 12 amino acids. The germline gives CDR1 MNHEY, CDR2 SVGEGT. The CDR3 sequence: CASTDSNQPQRF. Here the CDR3 DNA reads TGTGCCAGCACCGACAGCAATCAGCCCCAGCGTTTT.

There are a few counts of this clonotype. The chain is built from TRBV7-9 and TRBJ2-7; D possibly matches TRBD1 or TRBD2 (5 bases each). V was shortened by 3 bases and J by 4 bases, with 13 bases between the two germline ends. The CDR3 is 14 residues long. Germline loops: CDR1 SEHNR, CDR2 FQNEAQ (reference sequence). In DNA form, the CDR3 reads TGTGCCAGCAGCTTGCAGACGGGACCATACGAGCAGTACTTC. The encoded protein is CASSLQTGPYEQYF.

This clonotype has ten or more counts. This sequence joins TRBV5-1 and TRBJ1-4; a possible D gene is TRBD1 (5 bases). Germline assignment: CDR1 SGHRS and CDR2 YFSETQ. Trimming pared 4 bases from V and 3 bases from J, leaving 10 bases between. The CDR3 loop spans 14 amino acids. The chain's CDR3 is CASSPRDPNEKLFF. CDR3 nucleotide sequence: TGCGCCAGCAGCCCCCGGGACCCTAATGAAAAACTGTTTTTT.